This T cell receptor beta chain stems from a study of blood T cell repertoires in COVID-19. J gave up 1 base and V 0 bases, and 2 bases lay outside the gene matches. The CDR3 is 16 residues long. Germline V gives CDR1 SGHKS, CDR2 YYEKEE (reference sequence). Measured with immunoSEQ multiplex PCR; TCRdb has only the in-frame clones, and not every one. The table has about 300,000 clones, roughly 80% seen once. Input material: peripheral blood. The V call is TRBV5-5, the J call TRBJ2-3; TRBD1 matches at 10 bases. The source is a woman aged 45 to 65 who had recovered from COVID-19. CDR3 DNA sequence: TGTGCCAGCAGCTTGGGGACAGGGGGACGCACAGATACGCAGTATTTT. Its translation: CASSLGTGGRTDTQYF.